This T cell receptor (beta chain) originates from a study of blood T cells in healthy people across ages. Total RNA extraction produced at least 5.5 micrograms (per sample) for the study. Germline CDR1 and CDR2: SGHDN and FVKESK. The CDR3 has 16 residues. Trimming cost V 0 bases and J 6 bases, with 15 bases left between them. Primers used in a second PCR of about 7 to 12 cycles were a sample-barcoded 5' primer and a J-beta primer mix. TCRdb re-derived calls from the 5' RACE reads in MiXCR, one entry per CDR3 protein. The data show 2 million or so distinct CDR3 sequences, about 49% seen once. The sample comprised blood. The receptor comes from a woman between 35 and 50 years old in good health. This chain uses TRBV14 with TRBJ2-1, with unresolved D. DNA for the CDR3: TGTGCCAGCAGCCAAGATAAGACCGCCTGGCTCAATGAGCAGTTCTTC. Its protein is CASSQDKTAWLNEQFF.